Listed below are T cell receptor beta chains from one sample, sequenced in a study of blood T cell repertoires in COVID-19. The data were produced by immunoSEQ multiplex PCR, yet TCRdb's version contains in-frame clones alone and is incomplete. Counted here are tens of thousands of clones, under 90% occurring once; the ten biggest clones make up over 10%. Source material: peripheral blood. These receptors originate from a human donor in a cohort sampled during active COVID-19. CDR3s include the opening cysteine and the closing phenylalanine or tryptophan. Each record gives: V gene, clone size, J gene, D gene, CDR3 DNA, CDR3 protein. The D gene is left open where the match is weak. Clone size is shown for a subset of rows, as once, few, many or a class of expanded clone.

TRBV27,-,TRBJ2-7,TRBD2,TGTGCCAGCAGTTTTGGGAGGGGCTCGGGGCAGTACTTC,CASSFGRGSGQYF
TRBV5-1,-,TRBJ2-7,TRBD1,TGCGCCAGCAGCTCGGGGACAGGGACGTACGAGCAGTACTTC,CASSSGTGTYEQYF
TRBV23-1,-,TRBJ2-4,-,TGCGCCAGCAGTCATACAGGGATCGACTTAGCCAAAAACATTCAGTACTTC,CASSHTGIDLAKNIQYF
TRBV15,-,TRBJ2-2,-,TGTGCCACCAGCAGAGATTACGGCGGGGAGCTGTTTTTT,CATSRDYGGELFF
TRBV7-8,few,TRBJ2-2,-,TGTGCCAGCAGGCAGGGGGGGAACACCGGGGAGCTGTTTTTT,CASRQGGNTGELFF
TRBV6-2/TRBV6-3,-,TRBJ2-6,-,TGTGCCAGCAGTTACTCATTGACAGGGAGGCTAACTGGGGCCAACGTCCTGACTTTC,CASSYSLTGRLTGANVLTF
TRBV10-1,-,TRBJ2-7,-,TGCGCCAGCAGTGAGTCGACACGAACGGATAAGCAGTACTTC,CASSESTRTDKQYF
TRBV7-6,-,TRBJ2-1,-,TGTGCCAGCAGCTTAGGGCGGGTCCTAATAAGAACCTACAATGAGCAGTTCTTC,CASSLGRVLIRTYNEQFF
TRBV19,-,TRBJ2-6,TRBD1,TGTGCCAGTATTAACACAGGGGTCGGGGCCAACGTCCTGACTTTC,CASINTGVGANVLTF
TRBV6-5,-,TRBJ2-4,-,TGTGCCAGCAAACTAGACAGGCTCGGTGGAAACATTCAGTACTTC,CASKLDRLGGNIQYF
TRBV23-1,-,TRBJ1-5,TRBD1,TGCGCCAGCAGTCGCAGGGACAGAGAGTACAATCAGCCCCAGCATTTT,CASSRRDREYNQPQHF
TRBV5-4,-,TRBJ1-2,-,TGTGCCAGCAGCTTGGGGGCGAATGACTATGGCTACACCTTC,CASSLGANDYGYTF
TRBV11-2,-,TRBJ1-1,-,TGTGCCAGCAGCCGCCGAGAGAACACTGAAGCTTTCTTT,CASSRRENTEAFF
TRBV10-1,-,TRBJ1-5,TRBD1,TGCGCCAGCAGTTCTTGGGACAGAAATCAGCCCCAGCATTTT,CASSSWDRNQPQHF
TRBV5-1,-,TRBJ2-3,TRBD2,TGCGCCAGCGGGGGACTAGCGGGGGCGGATACGCAGTATTTT,CASGGLAGADTQYF
TRBV5-6,-,TRBJ1-3,-,TGTGCCAGCAGCGGGGTAGTGGAGGCCACCTCTGGAAACACCATATATTTT,CASSGVVEATSGNTIYF
TRBV7-8,once,TRBJ1-2,TRBD1,TGTGCCAGCAGCTACGACAGGGGGCGAGGTTACACCTTC,CASSYDRGRGYTF
TRBV6-5,-,TRBJ1-4,TRBD1,TGTGCCAGCAACGGCCAGGGGGCAGATGAAAAACTGTTTTTT,CASNGQGADEKLFF
TRBV14,-,TRBJ2-7,TRBD1,TGTGCCAGCAACCTGGCGGGACAGGGGCGCGGTGAGCAGTACTTC,CASNLAGQGRGEQYF
TRBV6-5,-,TRBJ2-7,TRBD1,TGTGCCAGCAGGACGGGACAGGACTACGAGCAGTACTTC,CASRTGQDYEQYF
TRBV12-5,-,TRBJ2-3,TRBD1,TGTGCTAGTGGTTTTGGGACAGGGGGCCTAGATACGCAGTATTTT,CASGFGTGGLDTQYF
TRBV5-1,-,TRBJ2-7,-,TGCGCCAGCAGCCCAAACAGTGGCGAGCAGTACTTC,CASSPNSGEQYF
TRBV2,-,TRBJ1-2,TRBD1,TGTGCCAGCAATCAAGGGACAGGGGGCGGCTATGGCTACACCTTC,CASNQGTGGGYGYTF
TRBV6-5,-,TRBJ1-2,-,TGTGCCAGCAGTTACACCCCGGGAGGAGAGTATGGCTACACCTTC,CASSYTPGGEYGYTF
TRBV5-1,-,TRBJ2-1,-,TGCGCCAGCAGCTTGGGCAGCTACAATGAGCAGTTCTTC,CASSLGSYNEQFF
TRBV28,-,TRBJ2-2,TRBD1,TGTGCCGGAAAGAAGGGACAGGGAAACACCGGGGAGCTGTTTTTT,CAGKKGQGNTGELFF
TRBV6-5,few,TRBJ2-3,-,TGTGCCAGCAGTTACCGGACAAACACAGATACGCAGTATTTT,CASSYRTNTDTQYF
TRBV18,-,TRBJ2-7,TRBD1,TGTGCCAGCTCACCCCGAACCCCACAGGGGCCCTACTACGAGCAGTACTTC,CASSPRTPQGPYYEQYF
TRBV5-5,-,TRBJ2-1,TRBD1,TGTGCCAGCAGCTTCGACAGGGTTGGCAATGAGCAGTTCTTC,CASSFDRVGNEQFF
TRBV13,-,TRBJ2-7,TRBD1,TGTGCCAGCAGCCGGAGACAGGGACAGAACTACGAGCAGTACTTC,CASSRRQGQNYEQYF
TRBV20-1,-,TRBJ1-2,TRBD1,TGCAGTGCTAGCATAGACAGGGGCGGCACCTTC,CSASIDRGGTF
TRBV7-3,few,TRBJ2-1,TRBD2,TGTGCCAGCAGCTTAGGCGGGGGGCGTTGGGATGAGCAGTTCTTC,CASSLGGGRWDEQFF
TRBV6-5,-,TRBJ2-1,-,TGTGCCAGCAGTAACGAGTATGGCAATGAGCAGTTCTTC,CASSNEYGNEQFF
TRBV6-6,-,TRBJ2-1,-,TGTGCCAGTACCGGGGGGCCTCTTTCCTACAATGAGCAGTTCTTC,CASTGGPLSYNEQFF
TRBV4-1,-,TRBJ1-3,-,TGCGCCAGCAGCCAAGGTTTCTTCCGTGGAAACACCATATATTTT,CASSQGFFRGNTIYF
TRBV9,-,TRBJ2-3,-,TGTGCCAGCAGCCAGGGGAGAGATACGCAGTATTTT,CASSQGRDTQYF
TRBV18,few,TRBJ2-4,TRBD1,TGTGCCAGCTCACCCGGGACAGTAATAGCCAAAAACATTCAGTACTTC,CASSPGTVIAKNIQYF
TRBV6-2/TRBV6-3,-,TRBJ2-5,-,TGTGCCAGCAGTGGCGGGGGCCTCCAAGAGACCCAGTACTTC,CASSGGGLQETQYF
TRBV9,-,TRBJ1-2,-,TGTGCCAGCAGCGGCCCCCACAGGGATGCCTTAGGCTACACCTTC,CASSGPHRDALGYTF
TRBV2,-,TRBJ2-2,-,TGTGCCAGCAGTGTTCCCCCCAGGGAGCTGTTTTTT,CASSVPPRELFF
TRBV6-6,once,TRBJ1-3,-,TGTGCCAGCAGCTCAGGGGTCGGAAACACCATATATTTT,CASSSGVGNTIYF
TRBV19,-,TRBJ1-6,-,TGTGCCAGTACCGGTTTCTATAATTCACCCCTCCACTTT,CASTGFYNSPLHF
TRBV11-2,-,TRBJ2-1,TRBD1,TGTGCCAGCAGCTTATATCGGGGACAGGTCGACAATGAGCAGTTCTTC,CASSLYRGQVDNEQFF
TRBV2,-,TRBJ1-1,-,TGTGCCAGCAGTGAGATGCGGGGGCCTGCGAACACTGAAGCTTTCTTT,CASSEMRGPANTEAFF
TRBV27,-,TRBJ1-3,-,TGTGCCAGCGGTCTAAACTCTGGAAACACCATATATTTT,CASGLNSGNTIYF
TRBV15,once,TRBJ2-2,TRBD1,TGTGCCACCAGCACAAGACAGGGGGCCGGGGAGCTGTTTTTT,CATSTRQGAGELFF
TRBV14,-,TRBJ2-3,-,TGTGCCAGCAGCCAATTCCGGGACACAGATACGCAGTATTTT,CASSQFRDTDTQYF